What follows are 10 T cell receptor beta chains derived from one specimen sequenced in a study of cytomegalovirus exposure and HLA in healthy donors (dated 2017 in TCRdb). Library method: the immunoSEQ multiplex PCR assay. For the multiplex PCR, a mixture combining 60 forward primers for TCR Vbeta segments and 13 reverse primers for TCR Jbeta segments was used. TCRdb re-hosts the immuneACCESS table, in-frame sequences only. Its copies lack some clones; in the studies checked, an unresolved V gene accounts for under half of them, and the cause for the rest is not known. Across this sample there are 130,000 to 150,000 clones, with 9.4% seen only once. Of the sample, 1.5% to 2% falls within the top ten clones. Source material: PBMCs. Receptors were obtained from a male donor in good health and CMV-seronegative.

This clone came up a few times. Other DNA sequences in this specimen translate into the identical CDR3. The chain uses TRBV5-1 and TRBJ2-5, with D hard to call. Per germline, CDR1 SGHRS and CDR2 YFSETQ. This CDR3 spans 13 amino acids. Trimming left V 1 base short and J 2 bases short, with 6 bases between. CDR3 sequence: CASSLSVQETQYF. The CDR3 DNA reads TGCGCCAGCAGCTTGTCAGTACAAGAGACCCAGTACTTC.

This chain links TRBV10-3 with TRBJ2-3, with 15 bases fitting TRBD2. Germline CDR1 reads ENHRY; CDR2 reads SYGVKD. V trimming: 5 bases; J trimming: 2 bases; junction bases outside the gene matches: 8. This CDR3 has 18 residues. CDR3 loop: CAISHIGLAGGATDTQYF. CDR3 coding DNA: TGTGCCATCAGTCACATAGGACTAGCGGGGGGGGCCACAGATACGCAGTATTTT.

This clone was recorded a few times. This rearrangement joins TRBV11-1 to TRBJ1-5, with TRBD1 as a possible D gene (6 bases). V was pared by 5 bases and J by 7 bases, with 12 bases between. This CDR3 has 13 amino acids. Germline assignment: CDR1 SGHAT and CDR2 FQDESV (reference sequence). CDR3 nucleotide sequence: TGTGCCAGCAGCGCACAGGGCGGACAGCCCCAGCATTTT. It is translated as CASSAQGGQPQHF.

This clone has just a few counts. The chain uses TRBV7-6 and TRBJ2-7; the D gene is possibly TRBD1 (6 bases). CDR1 SGHVS and CDR2 FNYEAQ come from the germline V gene. The CDR3 extends over 16 amino acids. V shed 5 bases and J shed 0 bases, with 17 bases lying between them. The CDR3 loop reads CASSSPQGRGSYEQYF. The DNA of the CDR3 is TGTGCCAGCAGCAGTCCACAGGGACGGGGCTCCTACGAGCAGTACTTC.

This clone was counted between two and nine times. The V call is TRBV28, the J call TRBJ1-1, with 7 nucleotides matching TRBD1. Germline trimming cut 9 bases from V and 5 bases from J; bases unmatched to any gene: 12. CDR3 size: 14 residues. CDR1 and CDR2 (germline): MDHEN, SYDVKM. The CDR3 loop is CASRARGLGTEAFF. Written as DNA, the CDR3 is TGTGCCAGTCGGGCCAGGGGGTTAGGAACTGAAGCTTTCTTT.

This clone was counted between two and nine times. This CDR3 is CASSWTGGEEKLFF. CDR3 bases: TGTGCCAGCAGTTGGACAGGGGGCGAAGAAAAACTGTTTTTT. The V call is TRBV6-5, the J call TRBJ1-4; the match to TRBD1 covers 11 bases. Germline values: CDR1 MNHEY, CDR2 SVGAGI. The length of the CDR3 is 14 residues. The V and J ends lost 4 bases and 8 bases, in that order; junction bases with no gene match: 3.

The chain joins TRBV11-1 to TRBJ2-3; the D gene is possibly TRBD1 (6 bases). The CDR3 has 16 residues. CDR1 and CDR2 from the germline V gene are SGHAT and FQDESV (reference sequence). Trimming removed 0 bases from V and 10 bases from J, with 20 bases in between. The CDR3 loop reads CASSLAEDSGVYAQYF. DNA for the CDR3: TGTGCCAGCAGCTTAGCTGAGGACAGTGGAGTATATGCGCAGTATTTT.

V and J are TRBV6-5 and TRBJ1-2; TRBD1 aligns across 7 bases. Germline V gene lookup returns CDR1 MNHEY and CDR2 SVGAGI. Trimming removed 7 bases from V and 7 bases from J; junction bases left unmatched: 15. CDR3 size: 15 residues. This chain's CDR3 is CASTSGQGGRGGYTF. The CDR3 coding sequence is TGTGCCAGCACTTCGGGGCAGGGGGGACGAGGTGGCTACACCTTC.

V and J are TRBV27 and TRBJ1-2; 9 bases align to TRBD1. Unmatched junction bases numbered 7, after V lost 6 bases and J lost 5 bases. The CDR3 has 14 amino acids. Germline lookup yields CDR1 MNHEY and CDR2 SMNVEV (reference sequence). CDR3 sequence reads: CASSDRGKAYGYTF. The CDR3 region has the DNA TGTGCCAGCAGCGACAGGGGGAAGGCGTATGGCTACACCTTC.

This clone came up a few times. The J gene is TRBJ1-3, the V gene TRBV5-1; perhaps TRBD1 as D (5 bases). From germline, CDR1 is SGHRS and CDR2 YFSETQ. This CDR3 has 16 residues. With 7 bases removed from V and 4 bases from J, the gap between germline ends came to 21 bases. The CDR3 DNA reads TGCGCCAGCCCTGACCACAGGACCCCCCCGGGAAACACCATATATTTT. This gives the protein CASPDHRTPPGNTIYF.